This T cell receptor (beta chain) was observed in a study of blood T cell repertoires in COVID-19. TCRdb's table, derived via immunoSEQ multiplex PCR, lists solely in-frame clones and lacks some. The sample contains about 380,000 clones, about 85% of which appear only once. Material for sequencing was peripheral blood. The TCR originated in a woman younger than 30 with acute or convalescent COVID-19.

The CDR3, as DNA: TGTGCCAGCAGCCCGACGGGGTTTAATTCACCCCTCCACTTT. As protein: CASSPTGFNSPLHF. The gene calls are TRBV7-2 and TRBJ1-6; D is unclear. V lost 5 bases to trimming and J lost 6 bases, with 11 bases between them. The germline V gene has CDR1 SGHTA and CDR2 FQGNSA. The CDR3 contains 14 residues.